The entry that follows covers one T cell receptor (beta chain) sequence. The CDR3 is 15 amino acids. CDR1 is MNHEY, CDR2 SMNVEV, per germline (reference sequence). V lost 3 bases and J lost 7; bases outside the gene matches: 8. Produced via immunoSEQ multiplex PCR; TCRdb's table is partial and in-frame only. The table includes some 390,000 clones, around 92% detected once. The data were taken from a study of blood T cell repertoires in COVID-19. Whole-study context: T cells, B-cell-depleted T cells, or PBMCs provided the cDNA or gDNA that served as material.

The sequencing input was PBMCs or T cells enriched from blood (not recorded which). The chain has TRBV27 and TRBJ2-1; 8 bases align to TRBD2. This TCR derives from a woman in her twenties or thirties who had recovered from COVID-19. The CDR3 nucleotides read TGTGCCAGCAGTTTTTCGGGACTAGATGGGAATGAGCAGTTCTTC. Protein: CASSFSGLDGNEQFF.